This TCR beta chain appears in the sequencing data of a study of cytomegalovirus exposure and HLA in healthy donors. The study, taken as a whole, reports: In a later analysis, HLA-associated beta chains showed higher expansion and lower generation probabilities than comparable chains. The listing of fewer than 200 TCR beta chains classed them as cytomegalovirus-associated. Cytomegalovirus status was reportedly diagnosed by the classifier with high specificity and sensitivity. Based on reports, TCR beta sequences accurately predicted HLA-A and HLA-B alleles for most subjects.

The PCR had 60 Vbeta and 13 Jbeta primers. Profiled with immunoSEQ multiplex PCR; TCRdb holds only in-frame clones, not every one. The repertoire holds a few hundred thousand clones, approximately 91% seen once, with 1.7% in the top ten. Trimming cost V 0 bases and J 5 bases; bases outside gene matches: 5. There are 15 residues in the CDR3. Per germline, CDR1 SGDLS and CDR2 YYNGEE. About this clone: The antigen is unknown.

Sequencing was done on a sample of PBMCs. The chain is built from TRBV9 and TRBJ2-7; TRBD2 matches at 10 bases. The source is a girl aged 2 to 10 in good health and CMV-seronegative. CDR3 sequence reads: CASSVVSGRADEQYF. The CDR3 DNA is TGTGCCAGCAGCGTAGTAAGCGGGAGGGCTGACGAGCAGTACTTC.